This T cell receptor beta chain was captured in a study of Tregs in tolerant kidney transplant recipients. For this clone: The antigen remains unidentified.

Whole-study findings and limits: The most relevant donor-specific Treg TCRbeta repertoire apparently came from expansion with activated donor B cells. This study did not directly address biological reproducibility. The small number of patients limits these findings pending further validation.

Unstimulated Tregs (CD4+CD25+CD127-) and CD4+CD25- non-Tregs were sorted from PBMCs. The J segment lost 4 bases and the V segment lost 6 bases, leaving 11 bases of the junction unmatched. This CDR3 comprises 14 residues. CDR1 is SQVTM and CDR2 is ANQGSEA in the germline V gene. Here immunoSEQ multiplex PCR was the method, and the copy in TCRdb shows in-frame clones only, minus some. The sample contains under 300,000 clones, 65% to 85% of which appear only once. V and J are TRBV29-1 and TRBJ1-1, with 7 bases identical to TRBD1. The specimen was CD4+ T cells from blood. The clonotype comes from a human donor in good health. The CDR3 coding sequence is TGCAGCGTCCCAAAAGGGACAGCGGGCACTGAAGCTTTCTTT. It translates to CSVPKGTAGTEAFF.